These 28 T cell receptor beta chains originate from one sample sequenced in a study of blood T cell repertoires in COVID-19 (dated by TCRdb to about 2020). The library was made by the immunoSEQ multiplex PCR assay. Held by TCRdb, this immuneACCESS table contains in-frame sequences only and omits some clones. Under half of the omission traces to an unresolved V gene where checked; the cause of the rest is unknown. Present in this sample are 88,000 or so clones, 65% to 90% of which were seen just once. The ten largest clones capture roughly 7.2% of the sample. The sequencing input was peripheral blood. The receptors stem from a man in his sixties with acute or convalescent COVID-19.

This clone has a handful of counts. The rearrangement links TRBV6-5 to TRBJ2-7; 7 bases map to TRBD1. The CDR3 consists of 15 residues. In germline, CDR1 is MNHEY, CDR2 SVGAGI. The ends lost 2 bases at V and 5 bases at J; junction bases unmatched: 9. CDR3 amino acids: CASSYVTGVGNEQYF. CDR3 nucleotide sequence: TGTGCCAGCAGTTACGTCACAGGGGTGGGGAACGAGCAGTACTTC.

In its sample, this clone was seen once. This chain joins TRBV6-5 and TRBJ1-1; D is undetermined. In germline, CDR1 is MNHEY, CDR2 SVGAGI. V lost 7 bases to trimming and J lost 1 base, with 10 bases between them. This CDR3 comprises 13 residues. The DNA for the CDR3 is TGTGCCAGCAACCAACACAAGAACACTGAAGCTTTCTTT. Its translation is CASNQHKNTEAFF.

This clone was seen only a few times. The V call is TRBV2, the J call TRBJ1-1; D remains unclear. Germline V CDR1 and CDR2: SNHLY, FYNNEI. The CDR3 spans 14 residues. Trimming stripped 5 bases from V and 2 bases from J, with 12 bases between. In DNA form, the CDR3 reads TGTGCCAGCAGTCTAGCCATAATTAACACTGAAGCTTTCTTT. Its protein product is CASSLAIINTEAFF.

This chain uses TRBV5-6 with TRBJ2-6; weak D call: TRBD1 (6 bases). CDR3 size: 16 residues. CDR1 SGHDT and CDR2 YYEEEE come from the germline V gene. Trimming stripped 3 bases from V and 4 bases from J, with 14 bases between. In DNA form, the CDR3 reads TGTGCCAGCAGCTCTACAGGGATCCGCGGGGCCAACGTCCTGACTTTC. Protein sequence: CASSSTGIRGANVLTF.

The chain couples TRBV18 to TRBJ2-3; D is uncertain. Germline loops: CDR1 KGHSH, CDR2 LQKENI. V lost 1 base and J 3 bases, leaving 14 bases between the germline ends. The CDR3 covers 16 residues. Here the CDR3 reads CASSPLAAASTDTQYF. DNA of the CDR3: TGTGCCAGCTCACCACTTGCGGCCGCTTCTACAGATACGCAGTATTTT.

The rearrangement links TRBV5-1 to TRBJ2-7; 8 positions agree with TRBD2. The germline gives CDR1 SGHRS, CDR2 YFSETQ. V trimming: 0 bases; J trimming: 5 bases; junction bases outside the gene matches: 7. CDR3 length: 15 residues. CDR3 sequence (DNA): TGCGCCAGCAGCTTGGGAAGCGGGAGATCCAACGAGCAGTACTTC. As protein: CASSLGSGRSNEQYF.

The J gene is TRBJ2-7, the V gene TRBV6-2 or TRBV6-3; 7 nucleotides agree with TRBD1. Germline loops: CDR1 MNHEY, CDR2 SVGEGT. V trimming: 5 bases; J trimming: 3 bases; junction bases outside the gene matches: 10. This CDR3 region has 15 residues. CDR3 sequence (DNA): TGTGCCAGCAGTCATCCGACAGGGTGGGACTACGAGCAGTACTTC. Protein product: CASSHPTGWDYEQYF.

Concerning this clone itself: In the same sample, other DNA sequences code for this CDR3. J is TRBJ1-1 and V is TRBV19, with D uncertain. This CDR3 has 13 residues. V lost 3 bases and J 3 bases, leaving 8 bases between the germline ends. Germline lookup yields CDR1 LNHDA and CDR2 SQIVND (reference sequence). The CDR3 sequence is CASSIKGDTEAFF. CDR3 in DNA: TGTGCCAGTAGTATTAAGGGAGACACTGAAGCTTTCTTT.

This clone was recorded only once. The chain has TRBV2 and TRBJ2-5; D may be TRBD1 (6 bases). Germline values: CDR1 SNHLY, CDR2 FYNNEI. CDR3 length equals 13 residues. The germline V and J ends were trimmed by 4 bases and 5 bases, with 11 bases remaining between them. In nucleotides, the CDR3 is TGTGCCAGCAGTGCACAGGGCGAGGAGACCCAGTACTTC. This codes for CASSAQGEETQYF.

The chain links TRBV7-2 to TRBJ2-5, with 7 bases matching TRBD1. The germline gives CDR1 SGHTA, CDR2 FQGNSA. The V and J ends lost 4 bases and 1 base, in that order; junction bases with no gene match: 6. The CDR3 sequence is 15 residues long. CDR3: CASSYLDRAQETQYF. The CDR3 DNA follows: TGTGCCAGCAGCTACCTTGACAGGGCCCAAGAGACCCAGTACTTC.

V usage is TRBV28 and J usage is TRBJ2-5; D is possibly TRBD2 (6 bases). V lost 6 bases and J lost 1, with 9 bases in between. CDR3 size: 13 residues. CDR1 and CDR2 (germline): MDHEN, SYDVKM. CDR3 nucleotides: TGTGCCAGCAGGGGGACTCTCCAAGAGACCCAGTACTTC. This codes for CASRGTLQETQYF.

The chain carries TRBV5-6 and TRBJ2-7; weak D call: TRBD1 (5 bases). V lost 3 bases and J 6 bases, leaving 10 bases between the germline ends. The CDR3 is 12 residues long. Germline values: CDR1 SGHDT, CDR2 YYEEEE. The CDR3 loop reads CASSSRVGEQYF. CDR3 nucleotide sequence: TGTGCCAGCAGCTCCAGGGTCGGCGAGCAGTACTTC.

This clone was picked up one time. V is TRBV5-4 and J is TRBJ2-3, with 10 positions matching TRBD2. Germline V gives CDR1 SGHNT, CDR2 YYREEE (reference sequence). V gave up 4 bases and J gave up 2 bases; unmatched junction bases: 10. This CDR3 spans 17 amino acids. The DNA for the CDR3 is TGTGCCAGCAGCCTGCCCCTAGCGGGGGCCCCCACAGATACGCAGTATTTT. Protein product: CASSLPLAGAPTDTQYF.

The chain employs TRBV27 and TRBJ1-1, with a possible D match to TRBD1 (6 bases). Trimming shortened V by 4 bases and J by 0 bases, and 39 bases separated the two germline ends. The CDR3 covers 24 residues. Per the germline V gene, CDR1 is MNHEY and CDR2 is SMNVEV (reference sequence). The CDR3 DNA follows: TGTGCCAGCAGTTCTTCTCGAATCCTGACAGGTCCGGGTAAGTCCCGCTTCATGAACACTGAAGCTTTCTTT. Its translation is CASSSSRILTGPGKSRFMNTEAFF.

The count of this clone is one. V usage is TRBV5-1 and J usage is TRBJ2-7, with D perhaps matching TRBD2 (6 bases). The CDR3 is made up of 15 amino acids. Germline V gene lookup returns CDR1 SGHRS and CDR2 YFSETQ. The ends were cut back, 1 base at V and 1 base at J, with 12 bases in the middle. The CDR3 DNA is TGCGCCAGCAGCTTGCCGGGGGTGTCTTCCTACGAGCAGTACTTC. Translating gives CASSLPGVSSYEQYF.

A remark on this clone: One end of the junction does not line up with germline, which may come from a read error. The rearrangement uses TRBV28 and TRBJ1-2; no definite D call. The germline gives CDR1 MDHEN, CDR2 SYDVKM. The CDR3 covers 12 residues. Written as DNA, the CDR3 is TGTGCCAGCATGGAGGCAAACTATGGTTACACCTTC. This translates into CASMEANYGYTF.

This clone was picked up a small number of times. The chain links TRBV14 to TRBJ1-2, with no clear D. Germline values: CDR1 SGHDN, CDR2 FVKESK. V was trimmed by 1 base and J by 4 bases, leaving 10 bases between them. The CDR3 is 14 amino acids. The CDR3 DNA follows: TGTGCCAGCAGCCAAGTCTCACAGATCTATGGCTACACCTTC. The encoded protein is CASSQVSQIYGYTF.

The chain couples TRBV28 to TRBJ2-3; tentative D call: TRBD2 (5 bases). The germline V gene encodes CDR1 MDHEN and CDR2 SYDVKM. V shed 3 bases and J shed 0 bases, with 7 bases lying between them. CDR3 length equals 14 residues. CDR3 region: CASSLGSSTDTQYF. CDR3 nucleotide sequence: TGTGCCAGCAGTTTGGGGAGTAGCACAGATACGCAGTATTTT.

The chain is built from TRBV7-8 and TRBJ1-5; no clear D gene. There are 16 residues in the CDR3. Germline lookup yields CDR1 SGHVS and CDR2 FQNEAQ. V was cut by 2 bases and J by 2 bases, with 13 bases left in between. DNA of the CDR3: TGTGCCAGCAGCTTATTGCGGAGGGTGGGCAATCAGCCCCAGCATTTT. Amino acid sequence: CASSLLRRVGNQPQHF. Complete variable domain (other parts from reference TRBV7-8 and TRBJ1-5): GAGVSQSPRYKVAKRGQDVALRCDPISGHVSLFWYQQALGQGPEFLTYFQNEAQLDKSGLPSDRFFAERPEGSVSTLKIQRTQQEDSAVYLCASSLLRRVGNQPQHFGDGTRLSIL.

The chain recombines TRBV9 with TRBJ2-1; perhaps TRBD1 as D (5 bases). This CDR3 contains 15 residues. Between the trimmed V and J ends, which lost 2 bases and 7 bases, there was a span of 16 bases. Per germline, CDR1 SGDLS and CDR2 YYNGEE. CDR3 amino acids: CASSVAIGSGNEQFF. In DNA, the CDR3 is TGTGCCAGCAGCGTCGCAATTGGCTCAGGGAATGAGCAGTTCTTC.

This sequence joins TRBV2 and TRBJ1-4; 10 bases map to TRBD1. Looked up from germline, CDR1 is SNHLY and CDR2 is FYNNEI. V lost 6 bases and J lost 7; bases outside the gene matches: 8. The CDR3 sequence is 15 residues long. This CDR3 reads CASSVPGQGTEKLFF. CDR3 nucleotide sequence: TGTGCCAGCAGCGTACCGGGACAGGGGACTGAAAAACTGTTTTTT.

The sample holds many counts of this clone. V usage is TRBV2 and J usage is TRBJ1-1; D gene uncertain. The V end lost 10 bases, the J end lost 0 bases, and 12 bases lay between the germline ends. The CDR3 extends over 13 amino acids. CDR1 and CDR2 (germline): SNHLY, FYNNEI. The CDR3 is CANRRGLNTEAFF. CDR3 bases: TGTGCCAACCGGCGGGGTCTGAACACTGAAGCTTTCTTT. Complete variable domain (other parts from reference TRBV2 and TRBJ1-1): EPEVTQTPSHQVTQMGQEVILRCVPISNHLYFYWYRQILGQKVEFLVSFYNNEISEKSEIFDDQFSVERPDGSNFTLKIRSTKLEDSAMYFCANRRGLNTEAFFGQGTRLTVV.

The CDR3 region is CASRPTRGGYTF. CDR3 coding DNA: TGTGCCAGCAGACCGACGAGGGGGGGCTACACCTTC. The chain uses TRBV6-5 and TRBJ1-2; a possible D gene is TRBD1 (6 bases). V dropped 6 bases and J dropped 8 bases, with 13 bases sitting between them. The CDR3 sequence is 12 residues long. Looked up from germline, CDR1 is MNHEY and CDR2 is SVGAGI.

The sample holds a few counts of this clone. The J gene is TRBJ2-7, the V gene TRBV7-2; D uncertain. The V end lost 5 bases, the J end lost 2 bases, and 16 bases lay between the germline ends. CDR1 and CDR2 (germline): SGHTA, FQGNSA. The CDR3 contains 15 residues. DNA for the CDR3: TGTGCCAGCAGCATTGACCGCCCTAGGACCTACGAGCAGTACTTC. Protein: CASSIDRPRTYEQYF.

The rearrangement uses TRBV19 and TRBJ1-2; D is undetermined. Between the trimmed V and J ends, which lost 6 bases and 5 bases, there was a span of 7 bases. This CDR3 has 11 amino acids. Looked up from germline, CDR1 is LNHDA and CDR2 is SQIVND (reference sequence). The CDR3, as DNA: TGTGCCAGTAGCTCCGCGTATGGCTACACCTTC. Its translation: CASSSAYGYTF.

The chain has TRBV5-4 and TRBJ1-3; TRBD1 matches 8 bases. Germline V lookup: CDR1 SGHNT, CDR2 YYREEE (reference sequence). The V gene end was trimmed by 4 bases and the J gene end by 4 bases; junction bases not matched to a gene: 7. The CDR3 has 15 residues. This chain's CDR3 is CASSGQGTLGNTIYF. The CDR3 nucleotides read TGTGCCAGCAGCGGACAGGGTACGCTGGGAAACACCATATATTTT.

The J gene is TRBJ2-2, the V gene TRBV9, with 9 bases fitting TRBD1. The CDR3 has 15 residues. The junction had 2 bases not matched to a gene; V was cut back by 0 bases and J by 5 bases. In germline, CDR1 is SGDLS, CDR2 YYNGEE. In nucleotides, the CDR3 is TGTGCCAGCAGCGTAGAGACAGGGGGTACCGGGGAGCTGTTTTTT. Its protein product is CASSVETGGTGELFF. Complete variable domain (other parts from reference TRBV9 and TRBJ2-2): DSGVTQTPKHLITATGQRVTLRCSPRSGDLSVYWYQQSLDQGLQFLIQYYNGEERAKGNILERFSAQQFPDLHSELNLSSLELGDSALYFCASSVETGGTGELFFGEGSRLTVL.

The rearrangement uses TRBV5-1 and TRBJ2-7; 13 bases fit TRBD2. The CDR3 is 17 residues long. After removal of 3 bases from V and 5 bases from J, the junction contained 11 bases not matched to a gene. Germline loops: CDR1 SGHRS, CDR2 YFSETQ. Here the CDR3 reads CASSSRGGLAGSHEQYF. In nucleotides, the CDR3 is TGCGCCAGCAGCTCGCGCGGGGGACTAGCGGGGAGCCACGAGCAGTACTTC.